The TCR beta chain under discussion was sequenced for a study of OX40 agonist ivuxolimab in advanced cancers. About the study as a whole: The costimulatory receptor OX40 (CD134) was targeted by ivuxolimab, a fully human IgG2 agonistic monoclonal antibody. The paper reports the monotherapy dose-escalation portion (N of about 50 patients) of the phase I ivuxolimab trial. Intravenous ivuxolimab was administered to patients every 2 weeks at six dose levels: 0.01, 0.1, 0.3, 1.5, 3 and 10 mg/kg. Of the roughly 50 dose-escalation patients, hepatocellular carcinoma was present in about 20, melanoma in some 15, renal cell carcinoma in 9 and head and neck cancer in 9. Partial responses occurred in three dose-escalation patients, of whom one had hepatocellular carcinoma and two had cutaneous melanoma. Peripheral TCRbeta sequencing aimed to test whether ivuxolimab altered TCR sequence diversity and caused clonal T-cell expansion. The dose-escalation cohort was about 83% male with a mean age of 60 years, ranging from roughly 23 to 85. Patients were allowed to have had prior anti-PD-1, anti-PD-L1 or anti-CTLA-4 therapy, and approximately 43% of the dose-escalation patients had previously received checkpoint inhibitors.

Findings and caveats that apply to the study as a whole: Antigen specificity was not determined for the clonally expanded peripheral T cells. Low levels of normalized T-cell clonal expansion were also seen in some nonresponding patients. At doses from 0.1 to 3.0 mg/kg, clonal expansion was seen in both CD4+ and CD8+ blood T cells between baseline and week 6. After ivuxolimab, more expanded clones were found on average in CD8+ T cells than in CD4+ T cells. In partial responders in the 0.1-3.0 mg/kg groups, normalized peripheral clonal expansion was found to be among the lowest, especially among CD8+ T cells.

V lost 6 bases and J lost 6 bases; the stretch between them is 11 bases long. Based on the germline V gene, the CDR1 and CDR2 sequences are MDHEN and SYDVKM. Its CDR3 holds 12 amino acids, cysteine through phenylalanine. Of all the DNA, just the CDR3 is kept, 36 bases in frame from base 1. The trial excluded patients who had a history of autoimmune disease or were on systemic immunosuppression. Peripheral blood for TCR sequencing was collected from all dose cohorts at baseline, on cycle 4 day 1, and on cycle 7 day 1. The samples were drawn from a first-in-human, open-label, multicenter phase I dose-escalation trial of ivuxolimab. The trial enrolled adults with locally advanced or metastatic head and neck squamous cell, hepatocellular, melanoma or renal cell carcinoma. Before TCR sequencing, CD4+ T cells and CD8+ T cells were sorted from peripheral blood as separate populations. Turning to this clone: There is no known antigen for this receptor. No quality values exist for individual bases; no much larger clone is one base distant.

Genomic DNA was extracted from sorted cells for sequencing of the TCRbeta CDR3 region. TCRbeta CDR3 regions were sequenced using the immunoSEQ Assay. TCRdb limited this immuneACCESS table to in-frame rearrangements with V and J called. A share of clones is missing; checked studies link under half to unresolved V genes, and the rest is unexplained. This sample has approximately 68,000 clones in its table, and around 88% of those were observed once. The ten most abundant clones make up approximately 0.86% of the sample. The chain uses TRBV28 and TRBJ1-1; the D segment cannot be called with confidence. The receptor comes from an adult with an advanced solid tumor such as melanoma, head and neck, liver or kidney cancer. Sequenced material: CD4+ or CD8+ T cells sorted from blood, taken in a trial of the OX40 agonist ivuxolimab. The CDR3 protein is CASSLTWPEAFF. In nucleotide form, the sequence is TGTGCCAGCAGCTTGACCTGGCCTGAAGCTTTCTTT. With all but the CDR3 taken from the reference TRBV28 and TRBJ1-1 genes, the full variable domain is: DVKVTQSSRYLVKRTGEKVFLECVQDMDHENMFWYRQDPGLGLRLIYFSYDVKMKEKGDIPEGYSVSREKKERFSLILESASTNQTSMYLCASSLTWPEAFFGQGTRLTVV.